Sequencing of this TCR beta chain was carried out in a study of blood T cell repertoires in COVID-19. Clones were read by immunoSEQ multiplex PCR, and TCRdb kept only the in-frame ones, dropping some. The table has just over 650,000 clones, around 90% seen once. V shed 5 bases, J shed 5 bases, and the junction held 8 bases outside the gene matches. The CDR3 extends over 14 amino acids. The germline V gene encodes CDR1 LNHNV and CDR2 YYDKDF (reference sequence). Material for sequencing was peripheral blood. This TCR derives from a woman between 18 and 29 years old with acute or convalescent COVID-19. The rearrangement links TRBV15 to TRBJ2-5; 7 bases align to TRBD1. The CDR3 DNA reads as TGTGCCACCAGCCGCGATTCCAGGGGGGAGACCCAGTACTTC. It codes for CATSRDSRGETQYF. The complete variable domain, with remaining parts taken from reference TRBV15 and TRBJ2-5, reads DAMVIQNPRYQVTQFGKPVTLSCSQTLNHNVMYWYQQKSSQAPKLLFHYYDKDFNNEADTPDNFQSRRPNTSFCFLDIRSPGLGDTAMYLCATSRDSRGETQYFGPGTRLLVL.